Below are 19 T cell receptor beta chains sequenced from a single sample in a study of T-cell memory formation after mild COVID-19. TCRdb analysed the 5' RACE reads with MiXCR anew, one entry per CDR3 protein. The profile shows about 250,000 distinct CDR3 sequences, about 15% of them singletons. The sequenced material came from PBMCs or a T cell subset sorted from them (not recorded which). The origin of the receptors is a man aged 18 to 35 who had mild COVID-19 (a few samples of this study predate the infection). Cell type and time point are not known.

This chain connects TRBV10-3 to TRBJ2-5; TRBD2 aligns across 9 bases. Per germline, CDR1 ENHRY and CDR2 SYGVKD. This CDR3 contains 16 residues. V trimming: 0 bases; J trimming: 6 bases; junction bases outside the gene matches: 8. CDR3 nucleotide sequence: TGTGCCATCAGTGAGTCGGCTAGCGGGGTAACAAAGACCCAGTACTTC. Translated, it gives CAISESASGVTKTQYF.

Ten or more counts support this clonotype. The chain carries TRBV5-1 and TRBJ1-1, with D uncertain. V was clipped by 5 bases and J by 9 bases, with 17 bases between them. Germline values: CDR1 SGHRS, CDR2 YFSETQ. The CDR3 runs 13 residues. CDR3 coding DNA: TGCGCCAGCAGTTCAGAGTGGGAAGATAAAGCTTTCTTT. This sequence encodes CASSSEWEDKAFF.

This clonotype was found a few times. CDR3 protein: CASRRQGIPEAFF. CDR3 nucleotides: TGTGCCAGCCGACGACAGGGGATCCCTGAAGCTTTCTTT. This chain connects TRBV28 to TRBJ1-1; 8 positions agree with TRBD1. V lost 8 bases to trimming and J lost 6 bases; unmatched junction nucleotides: 8. Germline values: CDR1 MDHEN, CDR2 SYDVKM. CDR3 size: 13 residues. Complete variable domain (other parts from reference TRBV28 and TRBJ1-1): DVKVTQSSRYLVKRTGEKVFLECVQDMDHENMFWYRQDPGLGLRLIYFSYDVKMKEKGDIPEGYSVSREKKERFSLILESASTNQTSMYLCASRRQGIPEAFFGQGTRLTVV.

V and J are TRBV5-1 and TRBJ2-3, with 12 bases identical to TRBD2. Germline CDR1 SGHRS, CDR2 YFSETQ. This CDR3 region has 17 residues. The V segment lost 0 bases and the J segment 5 bases; nucleotides outside the gene matches: 7. CDR3 amino acids: CASSLGLAGVRVDTQYF. The CDR3 region has the DNA TGCGCCAGCAGCTTGGGACTAGCGGGGGTTCGTGTAGATACGCAGTATTTT.

This clonotype has more than one count but fewer than ten. V and J are TRBV5-1 and TRBJ2-6; no firm D call. The CDR3 is made up of 15 amino acids. The germline V and J ends were trimmed by 4 bases and 4 bases, with 12 bases remaining between them. The germline V gene encodes CDR1 SGHRS and CDR2 YFSETQ. The CDR3 DNA follows: TGCGCCAGCAGCCCGTCGGCCGGGGGGGCCAACGTCCTGACTTTC. It is translated as CASSPSAGGANVLTF.

This clonotype was detected a few times. This rearrangement joins TRBV2 to TRBJ2-7; maybe TRBD1 (7 bases). Trimming removed 6 bases at V and 6 bases at J, with 15 bases between. Germline-derived CDR1 and CDR2 are SNHLY and FYNNEI. The CDR3 covers 13 residues. The chain's CDR3 is CASREGQTSEQYF. The CDR3 bases are TGTGCCAGCAGGGAGGGACAGACATCCGAGCAGTACTTC. The variable domain in full, completed from reference TRBV2 and TRBJ2-7, reads EPEVTQTPSHQVTQMGQEVILRCVPISNHLYFYWYRQILGQKVEFLVSFYNNEISEKSEIFDDQFSVERPDGSNFTLKIRSTKLEDSAMYFCASREGQTSEQYFGPGTRLTVT.

This clonotype came up a few times. The CDR3 spells CASSPDSARGNTIYF. The CDR3 region has the DNA TGTGCCAGCAGCCCCGACAGTGCGAGAGGAAACACCATATATTTT. The genes are TRBV7-2 and TRBJ1-3; a possible D gene is TRBD1 (5 bases). CDR1 is SGHTA and CDR2 is FQGNSA in the germline V gene. This CDR3 has 15 amino acids. Trimming removed 5 bases from V and 4 bases from J, with 15 bases in between. The full variable domain, its missing parts supplied by reference TRBV7-2 and TRBJ1-3, is GAGVSQSPSNKVTEKGKDVELRCDPISGHTALYWYRQSLGQGLEFLIYFQGNSAPDKSGLPSDRFSAERTGGSVSTLTIQRTQQEDSAVYLCASSPDSARGNTIYFGEGSWLTVV.

This clonotype was seen only a few times. DNA of the CDR3: TGTGCCAGCAGTGCAGAGGGACTAGCGGGGTTAAGCGCCGGGGAGCTGTTTTTT. It encodes CASSAEGLAGLSAGELFF. This rearrangement joins TRBV6-6 to TRBJ2-2; 13 bases line up with TRBD2. Trimming removed 5 bases from V and 6 bases from J; junction bases left unmatched: 12. The germline V gene encodes CDR1 MNHNY and CDR2 SVGAGI (reference sequence). The CDR3 loop spans 18 amino acids.

This clonotype has ten or more counts. The J gene is TRBJ2-4, the V gene TRBV7-8; D may be TRBD1 (5 bases). Germline CDR1 reads SGHVS; CDR2 reads FQNEAQ. The CDR3 is made up of 13 amino acids. Trimming cost V 0 bases and J 7 bases, with 7 bases left between them. The CDR3 DNA sequence: TGTGCCAGCAGCTTAGCAGGGGTGAACATTCAGTACTTC. This encodes CASSLAGVNIQYF.

V is TRBV9 and J is TRBJ1-5; D perhaps matches TRBD1 (5 bases). Germline CDR1 is SGDLS and CDR2 is YYNGEE. CDR3 size: 16 residues. Trimming stripped 0 bases from V and 4 bases from J, with 14 bases between. CDR3 DNA: TGTGCCAGCAGCGTAGGGCCAGGGTCTAAAAATCAGCCCCAGCATTTT. It codes for CASSVGPGSKNQPQHF.

This chain links TRBV12-3 or TRBV12-4 with TRBJ1-2, with a weak D call TRBD1 (6 bases). V lost 5 bases and J 3 bases, leaving 19 bases between the germline ends. There are 16 residues in the CDR3. CDR3: CASSTGTELLYYGYTF. CDR3 coding DNA: TGTGCCAGCAGTACAGGGACGGAGTTACTTTACTATGGCTACACCTTC.

The genes are TRBV7-9 and TRBJ2-3; D is perhaps TRBD1 or TRBD2 (7 bases each). The CDR3 totals 16 residues. The V end lost 5 bases, the J end lost 4 bases, and 19 bases lay between the germline ends. Per germline, CDR1 SEHNR and CDR2 FQNEAQ (reference sequence). This CDR3 is CASSPPTGRVADTQYF. The CDR3 region has the DNA TGTGCCAGCAGCCCGCCGACAGGGAGGGTCGCAGATACGCAGTATTTT.

This clonotype was seen more than once but under ten times. The chain joins TRBV6-5 to TRBJ2-3; possibly TRBD2 for D (6 bases). The germline V and J ends were trimmed by 6 bases and 0 bases, with 13 bases remaining between them. Germline CDR1 reads MNHEY; CDR2 reads SVGAGI. CDR3 length equals 15 residues. The CDR3 here is CASSLGGYSTDTQYF. The DNA of the CDR3 is TGTGCCAGCAGCCTCGGGGGATATAGCACAGATACGCAGTATTTT.

The rearrangement joins TRBV12-3 or TRBV12-4 to TRBJ2-5; TRBD1 matches 10 bases. After removal of 4 bases from V and 4 bases from J, the junction contained 6 bases not matched to a gene. The CDR3 covers 15 residues. The CDR3 is CASSYLTGGPETQYF. The CDR3 DNA is TGTGCCAGCAGTTATCTGACAGGGGGCCCAGAGACCCAGTACTTC.

This clonotype was counted a few times. The chain couples TRBV6-6 to TRBJ2-4; the D is unclear. Trimming shortened V by 8 bases and J by 5 bases, and 10 bases separated the two germline ends. Germline V gene data show CDR1 as MNHNY and CDR2 as SVGAGI (reference sequence). This CDR3 is 12 amino acids long. Here the CDR3 DNA reads TGTGCCAGCGGGTCCAATGAAAACATTCAGTACTTC. Encoded protein: CASGSNENIQYF.

The table lists this clonotype with a few counts. The CDR3 spells CASGTDYGYTF. The CDR3 DNA reads as TGTGCCAGCGGGACGGACTATGGCTACACCTTC. The chain combines TRBV28 with TRBJ1-2, with a possible D match to TRBD1 (5 bases). The CDR3 is 11 amino acids. The ends were cut back, 8 bases at V and 3 bases at J, with 7 bases in the middle. CDR1 is MDHEN, CDR2 SYDVKM, per germline.

The chain carries TRBV6-1 and TRBJ2-3; 7 bases are shared with TRBD1. The CDR3 sequence is 15 residues long. Germline-derived CDR1 and CDR2 are MNHNS and SASEGT. V lost 7 bases to trimming and J lost 2 bases; unmatched junction nucleotides: 9. CDR3 sequence: CASTLGRGSTDTQYF. CDR3 nucleotide sequence: TGTGCCAGCACCCTAGGCAGGGGGTCCACAGATACGCAGTATTTT.

The CDR3 sequence: CASSSRQGSREQYV. CDR3 sequence (DNA): TGTGCCAGCAGTTCAAGACAAGGAAGTCGCGAGCAGTACGTC. The rearrangement uses TRBV28 and TRBJ2-7; D is unresolved. This CDR3 is built from 14 residues. V was shortened by 4 bases and J by 6 bases, with 16 bases between the two germline ends. From germline, CDR1 is MDHEN and CDR2 SYDVKM.

This clonotype turned up a few times. The J gene is TRBJ2-7, the V gene TRBV5-1, with 7 bases fitting TRBD1. V trimming: 4 bases; J trimming: 1 base; junction bases outside the gene matches: 8. Per the germline V gene, CDR1 is SGHRS and CDR2 is YFSETQ. The CDR3 sequence is 15 residues long. CDR3 sequence (DNA): TGCGCCAGCAGCCTCGGGACAGCCACATCCTACGAGCAGTACTTC. Its protein product is CASSLGTATSYEQYF. The variable domain in full, with the rest retrieved from reference TRBV5-1 and TRBJ2-7, is KAGVTQTPRYLIKTRGQQVTLSCSPISGHRSVSWYQQTPGQGLQFLFEYFSETQRNKGNFPGRFSGRQFSNSRSEMNVSTLELGDSALYLCASSLGTATSYEQYFGPGTRLTVT.